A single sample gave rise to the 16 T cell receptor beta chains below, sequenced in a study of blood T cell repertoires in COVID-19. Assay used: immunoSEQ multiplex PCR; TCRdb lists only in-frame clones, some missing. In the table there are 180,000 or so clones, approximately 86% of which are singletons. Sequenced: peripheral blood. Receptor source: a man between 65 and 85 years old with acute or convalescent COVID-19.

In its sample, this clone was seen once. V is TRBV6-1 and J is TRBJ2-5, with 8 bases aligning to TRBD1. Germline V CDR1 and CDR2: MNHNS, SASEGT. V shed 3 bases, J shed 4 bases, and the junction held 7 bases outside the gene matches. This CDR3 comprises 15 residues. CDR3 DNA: TGTGCCAGCAGTGAGAGACAGGGGCGAGGAGAGACCCAGTACTTC. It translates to CASSERQGRGETQYF.

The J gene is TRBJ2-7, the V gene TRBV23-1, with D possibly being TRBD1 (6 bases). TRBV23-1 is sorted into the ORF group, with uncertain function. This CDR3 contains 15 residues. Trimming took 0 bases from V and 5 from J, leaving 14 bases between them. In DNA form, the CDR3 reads TGCGCCAGCAGTCAATCAGTTATACAGGGCCACGAGCAGTACTTC. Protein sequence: CASSQSVIQGHEQYF.

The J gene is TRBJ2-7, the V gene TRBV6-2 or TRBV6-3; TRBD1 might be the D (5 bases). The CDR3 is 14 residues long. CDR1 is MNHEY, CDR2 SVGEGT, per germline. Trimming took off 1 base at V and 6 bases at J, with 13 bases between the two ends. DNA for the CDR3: TGTGCCAGCAGTTACTTCAGGGAAAGAGTCGAGCAGTACTTC. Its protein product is CASSYFRERVEQYF.

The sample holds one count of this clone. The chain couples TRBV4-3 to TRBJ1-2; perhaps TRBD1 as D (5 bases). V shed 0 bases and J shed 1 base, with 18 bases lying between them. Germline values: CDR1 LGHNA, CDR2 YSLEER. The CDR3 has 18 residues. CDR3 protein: CASSQDTSTVGLNYGYTF. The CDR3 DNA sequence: TGCGCCAGCAGCCAAGATACCTCGACAGTGGGGCTTAACTATGGCTACACCTTC.

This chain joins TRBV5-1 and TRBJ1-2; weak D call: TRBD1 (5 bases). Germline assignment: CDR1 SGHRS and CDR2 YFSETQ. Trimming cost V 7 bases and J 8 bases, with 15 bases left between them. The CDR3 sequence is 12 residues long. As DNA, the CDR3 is TGCGCCAGCTCCAATGGGGCACAAGGCTACACCTTC. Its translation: CASSNGAQGYTF.

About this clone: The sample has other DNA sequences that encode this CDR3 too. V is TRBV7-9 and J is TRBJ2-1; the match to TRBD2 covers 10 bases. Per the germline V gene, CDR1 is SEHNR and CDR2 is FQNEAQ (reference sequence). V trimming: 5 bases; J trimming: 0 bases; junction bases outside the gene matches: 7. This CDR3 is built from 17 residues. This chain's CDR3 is CASSPGLAVSSYNEQFF. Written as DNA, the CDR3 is TGTGCCAGCAGCCCTGGACTAGCGGTTAGCTCCTACAATGAGCAGTTCTTC.

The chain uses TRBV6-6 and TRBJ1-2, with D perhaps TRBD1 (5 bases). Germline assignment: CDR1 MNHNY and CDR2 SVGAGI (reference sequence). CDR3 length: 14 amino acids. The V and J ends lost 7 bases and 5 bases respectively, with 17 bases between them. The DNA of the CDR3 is TGTGCCAGCACCACATGGGGGGTTAAGTATGGCTACACCTTC. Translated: CASTTWGVKYGYTF.

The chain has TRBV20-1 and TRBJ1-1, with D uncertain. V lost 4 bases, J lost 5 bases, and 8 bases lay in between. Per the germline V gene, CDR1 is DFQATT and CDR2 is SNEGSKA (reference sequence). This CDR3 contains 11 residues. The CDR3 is CSAKWRTEAFF. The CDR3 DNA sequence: TGCAGTGCTAAATGGAGGACTGAAGCTTTCTTT.

The CDR3 protein is CASRQDRGGHTEAFF. The DNA of the CDR3 is TGTGCCAGCAGACAGGACCGAGGGGGCCACACTGAAGCTTTCTTT. The rearrangement uses TRBV7-8 and TRBJ1-1; 7 bases are a match to TRBD1. The germline gives CDR1 SGHVS, CDR2 FQNEAQ. The CDR3 is 15 amino acids. With V trimmed by 6 bases and J by 3 bases, 10 bases remained unmatched.

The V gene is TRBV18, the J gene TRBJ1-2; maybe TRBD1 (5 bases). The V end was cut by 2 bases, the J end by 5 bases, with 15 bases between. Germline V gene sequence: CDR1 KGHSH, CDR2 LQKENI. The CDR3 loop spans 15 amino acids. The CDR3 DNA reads TGTGCCAGCTCACCAGTAACAGGCCCCAATTATGGCTACACCTTC. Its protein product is CASSPVTGPNYGYTF.

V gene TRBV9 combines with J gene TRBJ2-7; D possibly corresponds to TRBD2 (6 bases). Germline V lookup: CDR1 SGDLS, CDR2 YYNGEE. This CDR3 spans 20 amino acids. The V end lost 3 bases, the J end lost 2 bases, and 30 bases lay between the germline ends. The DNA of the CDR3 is TGTGCCAGCAGCGCAGTCTGTCGGCCATCCACCAGCGGGCTGACCTACGAGCAGTACTTC. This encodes CASSAVCRPSTSGLTYEQYF. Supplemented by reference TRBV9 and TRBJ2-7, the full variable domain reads DSGVTQTPKHLITATGQRVTLRCSPRSGDLSVYWYQQSLDQGLQFLIQYYNGEERAKGNILERFSAQQFPDLHSELNLSSLELGDSALYFCASSAVCRPSTSGLTYEQYFGPGTRLTVT.

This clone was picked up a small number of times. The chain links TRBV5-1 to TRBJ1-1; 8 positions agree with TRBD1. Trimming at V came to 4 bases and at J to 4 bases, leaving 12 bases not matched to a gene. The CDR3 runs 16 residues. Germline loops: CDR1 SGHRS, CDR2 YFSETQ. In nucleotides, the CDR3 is TGCGCCAGCAGCCCCATCGACAGGGGTCGAGGCACTGAAGCTTTCTTT. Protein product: CASSPIDRGRGTEAFF.

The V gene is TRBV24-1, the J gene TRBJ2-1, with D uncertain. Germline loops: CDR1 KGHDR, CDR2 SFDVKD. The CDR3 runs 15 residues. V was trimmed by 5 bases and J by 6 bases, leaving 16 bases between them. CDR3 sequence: CATSGGTFITNEQFF. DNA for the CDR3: TGTGCCACCAGTGGAGGTACTTTTATTACCAATGAGCAGTTCTTC.

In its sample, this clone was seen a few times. The CDR3 sequence: CASSKDWTQSSGRAGETQYF. The CDR3 DNA is TGTGCCAGCAGCAAAGATTGGACTCAGAGTAGCGGGAGGGCTGGGGAGACCCAGTACTTC. The V and J genes are TRBV21-1 and TRBJ2-5; whether TRBD2, the table's D call, matches the DNA was not checked. TRBV21-1 is noted as a pseudogene. The CDR3 contains 20 residues.

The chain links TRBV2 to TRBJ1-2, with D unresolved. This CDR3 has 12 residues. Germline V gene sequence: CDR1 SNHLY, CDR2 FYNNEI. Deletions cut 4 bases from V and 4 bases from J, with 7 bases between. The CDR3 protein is CASSVFSYGYTF. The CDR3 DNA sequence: TGTGCCAGCAGTGTTTTCTCCTATGGCTACACCTTC.

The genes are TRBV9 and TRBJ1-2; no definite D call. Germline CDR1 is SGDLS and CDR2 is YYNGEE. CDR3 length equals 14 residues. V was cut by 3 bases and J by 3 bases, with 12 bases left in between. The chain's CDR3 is CASSGDTEYYGYTF. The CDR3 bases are TGTGCCAGCAGCGGAGACACCGAGTACTATGGCTACACCTTC.